This T cell receptor beta chain was identified in a study of cytotoxic CD8 clonotypes in ibrutinib-treated CLL (dated by TCRdb to the early 2020s). Study-level background: The cohort included some 14 treatment-naive and some 10 relapsed/refractory patients; approximately 17 were IGHV unmutated. On average, each sample had about 250,000 productive templates and under 95,000 productive rearrangements. Longitudinal samples were available for about 30% of the roughly 86 trial participants. Cryopreserved peripheral blood mononuclear cells were obtained prior to treatment, at the time of response, and at either disease progression or sustained remission. The response samples were drawn at a median of 12 months into treatment, with a range of roughly 6 to 36 months. Every remission and progressive disease sample was obtained while ibrutinib was still being received by the patients. Responses were partial in around 25 patients and complete in 2; after median approximately 5.5 years follow-up, some 15 stayed in remission and around 12 progressed.

Broader findings and caveats from the paper: Clonality increased at ibrutinib response, stayed stable in sustained remission, and fell back toward baseline at progression. Public clonotypes were rare and either shrank or stayed stable during treatment, and the rise in clonality at ibrutinib response reflected expansion of private clonotypes. Sampling times were not matched between sustained-remission and progressing patients, and lymph node repertoires were not studied. Baseline clonality was found to be higher than that of age-matched healthy donors and was strongly correlated with circulating CD8+ T-cell counts.

Reading the label with the study, this specimen's time point is: progressive disease on ibrutinib. For TCR beta library preparation, roughly 2 micrograms of genomic DNA were extracted from the cryopreserved PBMCs. Longitudinal blood samples from CLL patients receiving ibrutinib monotherapy were subjected to high-throughput TCR beta sequencing. The patients took part in an open-label, single-center phase 2 trial of ibrutinib monotherapy. On a MiSeq, deep resolution sequencing aimed for a depth between 1 in 1 million and 1 in 200,000 T cells, with each clonotype covered 10x on average. The immunoSEQ hsTCRB Kit was used to generate TCR beta libraries. The published analysis was carried out like this. The data were analyzed with ImmunoSEQ Analyzer and ImmunoSEQ Data Assistant, and V, D and J gene assignments followed IMGT definitions. Clonality was computed as one minus normalized Shannon entropy of productive rearrangement frequencies, ranging from 0 to 1. Only overrepresented clonotypes making up at least 0.05% of each patient's repertoire were included in the public clonotype analysis. About a dozen repertoires from age-matched healthy donors, obtained from immuneACCESS, served as clonality controls. Imported from immuneACCESS, the table was reduced by TCRdb to in-frame sequences with V and J called. These copies leave out some clones; in studies compared against another copy, an unresolved V gene accounts for under half, and the cause of the remainder is not known. That table furnishes V, J and clone size, whereas the DNA furnished D and trimming. The table for this sample lists roughly 300,000 clones; 60% to 80% of them were counted only once. Jointly, the top ten make up 5.6% of the sample.

Regarding this clone: The clone's antigen remains unknown. No much larger clonotype is one base removed from it; base qualities were not supplied.

Sequences were derived from PBMCs, sampled at disease progression, from a patient treated with ibrutinib. The TCR was taken from a human donor with chronic lymphocytic leukemia.

CDR3 sequence: CASSLEARTGGFYF. The sequenced DNA: TGTGCCAGCAGCTTGGAGGCAAGGACAGGGGGCTTCTATTTT. The chain joins TRBV5-5 to TRBJ2-3; 11 bases in the middle match TRBD1. From the germline V gene (reference sequence), CDR1 is SGHKS and CDR2 is YYEKEE. V ends up 0 bases short and J 15 bases short, with an unmatched junction base count of 9. The CDR3 has 14 amino acids, counting the end cysteine and phenylalanine. Only the CDR3 DNA stays, 42 bases, in frame from base 1.